A selection of T cell receptor beta chains follows, all from one sample in a study of cytomegalovirus exposure and HLA in healthy donors. The table came from immunoSEQ multiplex PCR; TCRdb's copy has only in-frame clones and leaves some out. The table lists about 160,000 clones, approximately 81% of them singletons. Sequencing was done on a sample of PBMCs. Every receptor here comes from a man between 18 and 35 years old in good health and CMV-seronegative. The CDR3 runs from the conserved cysteine through the conserved F or W. The order of the fields is D gene, J gene, clone size, V gene, CDR3 protein, CDR3 DNA. A D gene is named only where the DNA matches it firmly. Not all rows give a size; the values are once, few, many and, for expanded clones, a class.

-	TRBJ2-7	-	TRBV27	CASSLYAVSSYEQYF	TGTGCCAGCAGTTTATACGCGGTTAGCTCCTACGAGCAGTACTTC
TRBD1	TRBJ1-2	-	TRBV11-2	CASSLESDRANYGYTF	TGTGCCAGCAGCTTAGAGTCGGACAGGGCCAACTATGGCTACACCTTC
TRBD2	TRBJ2-5	-	TRBV5-5	CASSSLAGGPGETQYF	TGTGCCAGCAGCTCACTAGCGGGAGGGCCGGGGGAGACCCAGTACTTC
TRBD1	TRBJ2-5	-	TRBV7-9	CASSPDRALETQYF	TGTGCCAGCAGCCCTGACAGGGCCCTGGAGACCCAGTACTTC
-	TRBJ1-1	-	TRBV2	CASKGQPSPNTEAFF	TGTGCCAGCAAGGGACAACCTAGTCCAAACACTGAAGCTTTCTTT
-	TRBJ1-3	-	TRBV4-3	CASSQDPQGLNSGNTIYF	TGCGCCAGCAGCCAAGATCCCCAGGGACTTAACTCTGGAAACACCATATATTTT
-	TRBJ2-5	-	TRBV19	CASSRSYQQETQYF	TGTGCCAGTAGTAGATCATACCAGCAAGAGACCCAGTACTTC
TRBD1	TRBJ2-5	-	TRBV5-1	CASSLVTGGMWEQYF	TGCGCCAGCAGCTTAGTGACAGGGGGGATGTGGGAGCAGTACTTC
-	TRBJ2-5	-	TRBV6-1	CASSASYLQETQYF	TGTGCCAGCAGTGCGAGTTACCTGCAAGAGACCCAGTACTTC
-	TRBJ1-2	-	TRBV19	CASSIAGQGGDGYTF	TGTGCCAGTAGTATAGCCGGCCAGGGAGGCGATGGCTACACCTTC
-	TRBJ1-6	-	TRBV6-4	CASSDSGQGNSPLHF	TGTGCCAGCAGTGACTCAGGGCAGGGGAATTCACCCCTCCACTTT
-	TRBJ2-5	-	TRBV7-9	CSSSFGTLLGETQYF	TGTTCCAGCAGCTTCGGGACTCTCTTGGGAGAGACCCAGTACTTC
-	TRBJ2-7	-	TRBV9	CASSAGPGVPTDEQYF	TGTGCCAGCAGCGCTGGACCGGGGGTTCCGACGGACGAGCAGTACTTC
-	TRBJ2-1	-	TRBV5-1	CASSLAGEQFF	TGCGCCAGCAGCTTGGCCGGGGAGCAGTTCTTC
TRBD2	TRBJ2-1	few	TRBV10-3	CAIMWREGSHYNEQFF	TGTGCCATCATGTGGCGGGAGGGTTCTCACTACAATGAGCAGTTCTTC
TRBD1	TRBJ2-7	-	TRBV6-5	CASSYSGQGTYEQYF	TGTGCCAGCAGTTACTCGGGACAGGGGACCTACGAGCAGTACTTC
-	TRBJ1-1	-	TRBV12-5	CASGWEGTEAFF	TGTGCTAGTGGTTGGGAGGGGACTGAAGCTTTCTTT
TRBD2	TRBJ2-7	-	TRBV7-8	CASSLGVAGGPHEQYF	TGTGCCAGCAGCTTGGGAGTAGCGGGAGGGCCCCACGAGCAGTACTTC
-	TRBJ2-3	few	TRBV28	CATRGGRGDTQYF	TGTGCCACCAGGGGGGGGAGAGGGGATACGCAGTATTTT
-	TRBJ2-3	-	TRBV6-5	CASSYSGPPGADTQYF	TGTGCCAGCAGTTACTCCGGGCCCCCGGGGGCAGATACGCAGTATTTT
TRBD1	TRBJ2-7	once	TRBV15	CATSREEGTGFDEQYF	TGTGCCACCAGCAGAGAGGAAGGGACAGGGTTCGACGAGCAGTACTTC
TRBD1	TRBJ1-2	-	TRBV5-6	CASSPDRAGGYTF	TGTGCCAGCAGCCCGGACAGGGCGGGTGGCTACACCTTC
TRBD1	TRBJ2-7	-	TRBV7-2	CASSPGQGASYEQYF	TGTGCCAGCAGCCCAGGACAGGGCGCCTCCTACGAGCAGTACTTC
TRBD2	TRBJ2-1	-	TRBV6-5	CASSELAGAYNEQFF	TGTGCCAGCAGCGAACTAGCGGGAGCCTACAATGAGCAGTTCTTC
TRBD2	TRBJ2-7	-	TRBV9	CASSPRTSGAYEQYF	TGTGCCAGCAGCCCCCGGACTAGCGGGGCCTACGAGCAGTACTTC
TRBD1	TRBJ1-1	-	TRBV4-3	CASSQDRTGRNTEAFF	TGCGCCAGCAGCCAAGATCGGACAGGGAGGAACACTGAAGCTTTCTTT
TRBD1	TRBJ1-1	-	TRBV7-9	CSSSWTGSGTEAFF	TGTTCCAGCAGCTGGACAGGGTCGGGCACTGAAGCTTTCTTT